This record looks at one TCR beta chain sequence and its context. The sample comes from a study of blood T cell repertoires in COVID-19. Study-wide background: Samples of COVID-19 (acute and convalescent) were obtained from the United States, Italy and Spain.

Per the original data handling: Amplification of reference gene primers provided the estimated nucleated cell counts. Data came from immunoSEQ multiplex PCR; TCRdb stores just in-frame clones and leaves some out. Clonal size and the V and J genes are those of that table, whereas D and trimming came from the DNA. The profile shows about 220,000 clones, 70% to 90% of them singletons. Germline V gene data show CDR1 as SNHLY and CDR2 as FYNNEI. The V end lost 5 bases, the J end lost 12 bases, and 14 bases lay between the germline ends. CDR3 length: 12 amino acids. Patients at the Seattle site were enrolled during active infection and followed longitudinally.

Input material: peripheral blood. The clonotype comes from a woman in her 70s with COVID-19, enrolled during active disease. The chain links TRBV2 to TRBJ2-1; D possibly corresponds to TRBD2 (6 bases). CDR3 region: CASSSIREVQFF. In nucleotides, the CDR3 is TGTGCCAGCAGTTCGATCAGGGAGGTGCAGTTCTTC.